The present T cell receptor beta chain was sequenced within a study of control samples from healthy donors and cancer patients. V was pared by 6 bases and J by 11 bases, with 14 bases between. CDR3 size: 12 residues. CDR1 and CDR2 from the germline V gene are SGHTA and FQGNSA. Produced via immunoSEQ multiplex PCR; TCRdb's table is partial and in-frame only. The sample lists about 120,000 clones; approximately 87% were seen once. The chain joins TRBV7-2 to TRBJ2-1; D may be TRBD1 or TRBD2 (5 bases each). Sequences were obtained from blood. This TCR was recovered from a man aged 55 to 70 in good health. The CDR3 protein is CASSNRMGQQFF. As DNA, the CDR3 is TGTGCCAGCAGTAATCGTATGGGACAGCAGTTCTTC.